This T cell receptor (beta chain) comes out of a study of blood T cell repertoires in COVID-19 (dated by TCRdb to 2020 to 2021). Concerning the study at large: The collaborator samples originated in the United States, Italy and Spain and spanned the acute and convalescent phases of COVID-19. The material from the prospective study consisted of cDNA or gDNA derived from T cells, B-cell-depleted T cells, or PBMCs. Subjects who had been exposed to COVID-19, were actively infected with it, or had recovered from it provided the deeply sampled blood TCRbeta repertoires that made up the dataset. The repertoires were released in a freely available public database intended as a resource for research on the immune response to SARS-CoV-2. Samples came from the ongoing ImmuneRACE study (first 160 participants) plus 1,254 subjects from 6 global collaborators. Sample metadata almost always included a de-identified subject ID, COVID-19 status, age in years and sex. HLA class I and class II types, where available, came from metadata supplied by the sample provider rather than from assay-based typing.

Study-level results and caveats: How much clinical and demographic metadata was included differed by source and by participant, and the metadata was provided uncurated.

Whole blood was collected in K2EDTA tubes by collaborating institutions according to the institutions' own protocols. For TCRbeta analysis, collaborator samples were shipped as frozen whole blood, as isolated PBMCs, or as DNA extracted from either sample type. TCRbeta CDR3 regions were amplified from genomic DNA using the immunoSEQ Assay, a bias-controlled multiplex PCR. The original methods were these. Within the assay, amplification of reference gene primers was used to estimate how many nucleated cells each sample contained. To quantify the absolute abundance of each unique TCRbeta CDR3 rearrangement, sequence reads were collapsed and filtered. For each sample, productive Simpson clonality was calculated as the square root of Simpson's diversity index over productive rearrangements. TCRdb retrieved this table from immuneACCESS and kept in-frame rearrangements only. Not all clones are present; in checked studies, unresolved V genes account for under half, and no reason is known for the remainder. Clone size and V and J calls were adopted from that table, with D and trimming inferred from the DNA. The sample has over 200,000 clones on record, about 88% of them singletons. Under 2% of the sample rests with the top ten.

As encoded in the germline V gene, CDR1 is SNHLY while CDR2 is FYNNEI. Including the terminal cysteine and phenylalanine, the CDR3 comprises 15 residues. Here the CDR3 DNA is all that survives: 45 bases in frame from base 1. Relative to germline, V is missing 7 bases and J is missing 1 base, with 4 bases of the junction outside any gene match. Concerning this clone: Its antigen specificity is not known. No base quality information exists; no much larger clone differs at one position.

The chain is assembled from TRBV2 and TRBJ2-1, and TRBD1 matches 10 of the central bases. Sample: peripheral blood. This receptor was identified in a man in his forties or fifties with active or convalescent COVID-19. The DNA reads TGTGCCAGCACCCCGGACAGGGGGTCCTACAATGAGCAGTTCTTC. It translates to CASTPDRGSYNEQFF.